Only a few counts were recorded for the clone carrying this T cell receptor beta chain. The data derive from a study of CD8+ T cells in alopecia areata. Whole-study context: Those treated were given oral tofacitinib at 5 to 10 mg twice daily.

Extracted RNA was reverse transcribed, and the resulting cDNA served as sequencing template. The assay was immunoSEQ multiplex PCR, and TCRdb's table has in-frame clones only and misses some. The sample yields some 99,000 clones, under 45% seen once. Germline V gene data show CDR1 as MDHEN and CDR2 as SYDVKM. The CDR3 consists of 12 residues. Trimming left V 5 bases short and J 5 bases short, with 8 bases between. V and J are TRBV28 and TRBJ2-3; the D is unclear. Sequencing was carried out using CD4+ T cells sorted from blood. The origin of this receptor is a human donor with alopecia areata. CDR3 protein: CASSPTRDTQYF. In DNA, the CDR3 is TGTGCCAGCAGTCCCACACGAGATACGCAGTATTTT.